This T cell receptor beta chain was observed in a study of Graves' ophthalmopathy and Graves' hyperthyroidism (dated 2018 in TCRdb). Looking at the study overall: Peripheral blood was collected at initial diagnosis, prior to any treatment. TCR beta repertoire signatures were used to distinguish Graves' ophthalmopathy from Graves' hyperthyroidism and to predict progression to ophthalmopathy. In total, approximately 130 blood samples were TCR-sequenced: under 45 ophthalmopathy, around 75 hyperthyroidism and about 17 hyperthyroidism-to-ophthalmopathy patients. A discovery set of about 99 patients (approximately 45 ophthalmopathy, 55 to 65 stable hyperthyroidism) was enrolled to explore V-J signatures distinguishing ophthalmopathy from hyperthyroidism. The independent validation cohort included 18 to 20 hyperthyroidism patients plus 17 patients who later progressed from hyperthyroidism to ophthalmopathy. In over 5 hyperthyroidism patients, the T-cell repertoire of thyroid tissue was compared with the T-cell repertoire of blood. After sampling, hyperthyroidism patients received methimazole starting at 30 mg daily, and ophthalmopathy patients received high-dose intravenous methylprednisolone. The 75 to 100 discovery patients were divided at random into training and test sets in a 7:3 ratio. Overall study outcomes, separate from this receptor: In cross-validation, the 13-signature model distinguished ophthalmopathy from stable hyperthyroidism with about 90% sensitivity and approximately 81% specificity, while in the test set the corresponding values were around 79% and 71%. In validation, the model predicted ophthalmopathy progression with about 71% sensitivity and 72% to 80% specificity; some 13 predicted patients were CT-confirmed with GO in a median of 6.5 months. Sample size was not predetermined statistically, and investigators were not blinded to group allocation. Most expanded thyroid clonotypes with a frequency above 0.001 also appeared in blood, which suggests that blood repertoires may reflect the immune response in the thyroid.

At least ten counts were recorded for this clonotype. Its antigen remains unidentified. No much larger clonotype is one base removed from it; base qualities were not supplied. Hyperthyroidism was defined as stable when no progression to ophthalmopathy occurred within 18 months of follow-up. The hyperthyroidism patients were 18 to 65 years old and newly diagnosed, with a disease duration of less than 2 months. Anyone with other autoimmune diseases, uncontrolled infections, pregnancy or lactation was excluded from the study. Clinical symptoms, serum thyroxine, TRAb, thyroid ultrasound and orbital computed tomography were used for diagnosis. Using Ficoll-Paque density gradient centrifugation, PBMCs were isolated from about 9.4 ml of fresh peripheral blood. Total RNA was extracted with Trizol reagent and quality-checked on an Agilent 2100 Bioanalyzer. CDR1 and CDR2 are drawn from the germline V gene: MNHEY, SVGAGI. V and J are truncated by 2 bases and 0 bases respectively, leaving an intervening sequence of 8 bases. The CDR3, cysteine through phenylalanine, is 16 amino acids long. Only CDR3 DNA remains: 48 bases, in frame from the first base.

For repertoire sequencing, TCR beta CDR3 regions were amplified from RNA transcripts. A first-round RT-PCR used HTBI primers with the Qiagen OneStep RT-PCR kit, followed by a second-round multiplex PCR, size selection and purification. The libraries underwent paired-end sequencing with 100 bp reads on an Illumina HiSeq2000. As for how the authors treated the data: SOAPnuke was used to process the reads, removing any read that contained adapters or uncalled bases, had a mean Phred below 15, or lacked an exact match to the constant primer or identifier. COPE v1.2.5 was used to merge the high-quality paired reads. Each unique nucleotide sequence was defined as a clonotype, and clonotypes were aligned to IMGT TRB V, D and J references with MiTCR v1.1. The analysis was limited to V-J combinations with a frequency above 0.0001, which together covered 99.2% of repertoires. A TCR clonal expansion and chaos score per V-J combination was defined as the ratio of F50 clonal expansion to chaos observed in the TCRdist matrix. Welch's t-statistics and random forest were used to narrow the features down to around 12 V-J combinations, which were then fed into a naive Bayes classifier. The similarity between thyroid and blood repertoires was quantified using the Morisita-Horn index. TCRdb trimmed public reads at Q25 via fastp, called clones via MiXCR and kept in-frame beta chains. Entries are consolidated by CDR3 protein sequence, retaining the most common genes and DNA. TCRdb assigned the V and J calls; the authors' analysis was not used. The sample has about 620,000 distinct CDR3 sequences on record, about 20% of them singletons. The ten biggest clones cover 7.1% of the sample.

The TCR sequence derives from a young woman with stable Graves' hyperthyroidism. Some clones in this sample may be carry-over from other donors' samples. Donor details come from another sample of the same person, matched by shared clones. The rearrangement combines TRBV6-5 with TRBJ2-6, and possibly TRBD1, on 6 matching bases. The sequenced material came from peripheral blood. The nucleotides are TGTGCCAGCAGTTACACGACAGGCTCTGGGGCCAACGTCCTGACTTTC. Its protein is CASSYTTGSGANVLTF.